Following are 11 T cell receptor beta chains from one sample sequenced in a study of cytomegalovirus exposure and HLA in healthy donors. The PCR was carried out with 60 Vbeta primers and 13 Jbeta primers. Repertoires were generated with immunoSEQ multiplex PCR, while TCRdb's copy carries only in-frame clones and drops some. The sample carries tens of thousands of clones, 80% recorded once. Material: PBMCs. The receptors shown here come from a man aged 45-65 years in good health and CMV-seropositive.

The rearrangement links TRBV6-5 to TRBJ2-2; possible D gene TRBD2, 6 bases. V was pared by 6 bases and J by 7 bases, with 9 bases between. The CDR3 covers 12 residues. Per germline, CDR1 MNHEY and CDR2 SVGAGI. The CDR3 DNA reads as TGTGCCAGCAGCCCTAGCGTCGGGGAGCTGTTTTTT. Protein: CASSPSVGELFF.

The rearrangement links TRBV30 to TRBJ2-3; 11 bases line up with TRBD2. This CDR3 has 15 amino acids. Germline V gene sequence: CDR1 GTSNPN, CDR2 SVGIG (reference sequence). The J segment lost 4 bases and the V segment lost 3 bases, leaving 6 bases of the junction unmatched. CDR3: CAWSTGTSGPDTQYF. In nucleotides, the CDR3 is TGTGCCTGGAGCACCGGGACTAGCGGACCAGATACGCAGTATTTT.

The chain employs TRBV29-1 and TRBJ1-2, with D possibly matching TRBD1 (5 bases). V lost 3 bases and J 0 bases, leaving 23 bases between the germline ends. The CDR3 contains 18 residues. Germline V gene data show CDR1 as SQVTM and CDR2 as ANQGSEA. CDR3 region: CSVESFQNLGGSNYGYTF. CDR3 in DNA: TGCAGCGTTGAGAGTTTCCAAAATCTGGGGGGATCTAACTATGGCTACACCTTC.

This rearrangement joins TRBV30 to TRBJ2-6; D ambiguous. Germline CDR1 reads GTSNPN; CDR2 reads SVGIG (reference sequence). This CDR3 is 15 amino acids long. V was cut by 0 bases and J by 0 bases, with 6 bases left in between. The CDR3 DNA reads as TGTGCCTGGAGTGTACGGTTCTCTGGGGCCAACGTCCTGACTTTC. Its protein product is CAWSVRFSGANVLTF. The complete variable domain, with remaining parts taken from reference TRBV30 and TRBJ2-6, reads SQTIHQWPATLVQPVGSPLSLECTVEGTSNPNLYWYRQAAGRGLQLLFYSVGIGQISSEVPQNLSASRPQDRQFILSSKKLLLSDSGFYLCAWSVRFSGANVLTFGAGSRLTVL.

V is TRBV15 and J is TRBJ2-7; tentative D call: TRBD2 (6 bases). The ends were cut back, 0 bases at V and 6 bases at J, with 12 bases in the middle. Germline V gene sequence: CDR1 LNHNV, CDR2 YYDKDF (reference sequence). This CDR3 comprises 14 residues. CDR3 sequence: CATSRDRGTGEQYF. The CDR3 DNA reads TGTGCCACCAGCAGAGACCGGGGGACGGGCGAGCAGTACTTC.

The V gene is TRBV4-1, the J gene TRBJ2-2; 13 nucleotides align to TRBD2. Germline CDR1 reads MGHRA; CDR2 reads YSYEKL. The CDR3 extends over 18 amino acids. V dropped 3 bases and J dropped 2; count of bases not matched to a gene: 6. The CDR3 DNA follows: TGCGCCAGCAGCCAGGCCCCGGGACTAGCGGGAAACACCGGGGAGCTGTTTTTT. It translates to CASSQAPGLAGNTGELFF.

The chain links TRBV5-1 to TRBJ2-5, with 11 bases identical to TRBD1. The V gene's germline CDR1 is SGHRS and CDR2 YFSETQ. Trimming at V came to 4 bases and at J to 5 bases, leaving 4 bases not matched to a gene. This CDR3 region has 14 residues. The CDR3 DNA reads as TGCGCCAGCAGCGGACAGGGGGCTCTGGAGACCCAGTACTTC. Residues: CASSGQGALETQYF.

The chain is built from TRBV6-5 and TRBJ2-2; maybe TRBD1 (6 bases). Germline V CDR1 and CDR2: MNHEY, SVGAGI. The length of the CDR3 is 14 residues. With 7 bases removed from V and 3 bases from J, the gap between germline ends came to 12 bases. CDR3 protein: CASNPGHHTGELFF. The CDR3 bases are TGTGCCAGCAACCCGGGACACCACACCGGGGAGCTGTTTTTT.

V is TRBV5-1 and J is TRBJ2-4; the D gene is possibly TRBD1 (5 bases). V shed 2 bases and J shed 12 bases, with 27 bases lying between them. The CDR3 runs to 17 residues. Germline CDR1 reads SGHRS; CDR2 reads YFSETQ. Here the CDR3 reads CASSLGAVGFSRDSQYF. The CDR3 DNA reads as TGCGCCAGCAGCTTAGGGGCAGTAGGGTTCTCACGTGACAGTCAGTACTTC.

CDR3 region: CASSVSPRSGTEAFF. The DNA for the CDR3 is TGTGCCAGCAGTGTTTCCCCTCGGTCGGGTACTGAAGCTTTCTTT. The V gene is TRBV2, the J gene TRBJ1-1; no reliable D call. The CDR3 spans 15 residues. Germline CDR1 is SNHLY and CDR2 is FYNNEI. The V gene lost 4 bases and the J gene lost 5 bases, with 17 bases spanning the gap.

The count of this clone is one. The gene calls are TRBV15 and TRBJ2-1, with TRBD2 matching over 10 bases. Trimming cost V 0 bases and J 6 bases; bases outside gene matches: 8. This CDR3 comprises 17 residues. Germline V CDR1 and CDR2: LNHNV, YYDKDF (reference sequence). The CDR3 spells CATSREASGRGGNEQFF. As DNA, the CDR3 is TGTGCCACCAGCAGAGAGGCTAGCGGGAGAGGGGGCAATGAGCAGTTCTTC.